These T cell receptor beta chains were read from a single sample in a study of naive and memory T cell subsets. TCRdb ran MiXCR on the UMI-ligation and nested PCR reads and lists one entry per CDR3 protein. The table includes about 85,000 distinct CDR3 sequences, about 12% detected once. Sequenced sample: central memory CD4+ T cells from blood. These receptors came from a human donor in good health. Both conserved end residues are part of each CDR3. D genes are given only for firm matches. Some rows have no size entry. The others give once, few or many, or a class for an expanded clone.

j_gene | v_gene | abundance | d_gene | CDR3nt | CDR3aa
TRBJ2-7 | TRBV28 | - | TRBD2 | TGTGCCAGCAGTACGCCAGGCGGGGGGAGTTACGAGCAGTACTTC | CASSTPGGGSYEQYF
TRBJ2-2 | TRBV2 | - | TRBD1 | TGTGCCAGCACCAGGGACAGGTACTCCGGGGAGCTGTTTTTT | CASTRDRYSGELFF
TRBJ2-3 | TRBV20-1 | many | TRBD2 | TGCAGTGGTCTTACGGGAGGGGCAGGCACAGATACGCAGTATTTT | CSGLTGGAGTDTQYF
TRBJ2-7 | TRBV19 | - | - | TGTGCCAGTAGTATGGGGGGGACAGGCGGCTACGAGCAGTACTTC | CASSMGGTGGYEQYF
TRBJ2-6 | TRBV10-3 | few | - | TGTGCCATCAGTGAAGGGGGGGCTGGGGCCAACGTCCTGACTTTC | CAISEGGAGANVLTF
TRBJ2-5 | TRBV29-1 | few | TRBD2 | TGCAGCTGGACCCATAGCGGGAGAGAGACCCAGTACTTC | CSWTHSGRETQYF
TRBJ1-3 | TRBV20-1 | few | - | TGCAGTGCCGTCGGCCAACCCGGAAACACCATATATTTT | CSAVGQPGNTIYF
TRBJ2-3 | TRBV5-1 | many | - | TGCGCCAGCAGGGGTAAAGACGGGAGTGGAGATACGCAGTATTTT | CASRGKDGSGDTQYF
TRBJ1-1 | TRBV20-1 | few | TRBD1 | TGCAGTGCTAGAAGACAGGGTGGGTTGGCTGAAGCTTTCTTT | CSARRQGGLAEAFF
TRBJ2-3 | TRBV20-1 | many | TRBD2 | TGCAGTGCTAGAGAATGGGGCCGGGGGGATGCAGATACGCAGTATTTT | CSAREWGRGDADTQYF
TRBJ2-3 | TRBV10-3 | - | - | TGTGCCATCAGTGCTTCTATGGATGATACGCAGTATTTT | CAISASMDDTQYF
TRBJ2-7 | TRBV5-4 | few | TRBD2 | TGTGCCAGCAGCAGGACTAGCGGATACGAGCAGTACTTC | CASSRTSGYEQYF
TRBJ2-1 | TRBV18 | many | - | TGTGCCAGCTCACCCCAGGCGGCGGCTAACAATGAGCAGTTCTTC | CASSPQAAANNEQFF